This T cell receptor beta chain was captured by sequencing in a study of identical twins. Study-wide results and limits: These conclusions were based on statistical analysis (cross-sectional, not following the same donors).

Germline loops: CDR1 SGHNT, CDR2 YENEEA. The CDR3 consists of 14 residues. V was pared by 3 bases and J by 0 bases, with 7 bases between. This clonotype was observed a few times. Its antigen is unidentified. TCRdb fed the 5' RACE reads into MiXCR, producing one record per CDR3 protein. The repertoire has just over 450,000 distinct CDR3 sequences, 14% of them found once; the top ten carry about 0.54%. This sample also belongs to another study, concerning yellow fever vaccine responses in identical twins.

This receptor was taken from a woman between 18 and 30 years old in good health. V is TRBV11-3 and J is TRBJ2-3, with unresolved D. Sample: CD4+ T cells sorted from blood. CDR3 bases: TGTGCCAGCAGCTTCGGGCCGAGCACAGATACGCAGTATTTT. This sequence encodes CASSFGPSTDTQYF.